Listed below are T cell receptor beta chains from one sample, sequenced in a study of blood T cell repertoires in COVID-19. Generated by immunoSEQ multiplex PCR, the TCRdb table keeps only in-frame clones and is missing some. The sample has approximately 250,000 clones, 75% to 90% seen once; the top ten hold 4.1%. What was sequenced was PBMCs or T cells enriched from blood (not recorded which). The origin of the receptors is a woman in her twenties or thirties with acute COVID-19. Each CDR3 is given with its conserved first and last residue. Fields, in order: V gene, clone size, D gene, J gene, CDR3 DNA, CDR3 protein. D genes are given only for firm matches. Only some rows state a clone size, as once, few, many or a class for expanded clones.

v_gene: TRBV28; abundance: .; d_gene: TRBD2; j_gene: TRBJ2-7; CDR3nt: TGTGCCAGCAGTTTGGCTAGCGGGACCTACGAGCAGTACTTC; CDR3aa: CASSLASGTYEQYF
v_gene: TRBV7-7; abundance: .; d_gene: TRBD2; j_gene: TRBJ2-2; CDR3nt: TGTGCTAGCAGCTTAGTAGCGGGAGGGTTCACCGGGGAGCTGTTTTTT; CDR3aa: CASSLVAGGFTGELFF
v_gene: TRBV7-3; abundance: .; d_gene: .; j_gene: TRBJ2-5; CDR3nt: TGTGCCAGCAGCTTACATGGTCAGGAGACCCAGTACTTC; CDR3aa: CASSLHGQETQYF
v_gene: TRBV28; abundance: .; d_gene: TRBD1; j_gene: TRBJ2-2; CDR3nt: TGTGCCAGCAGCCCAGGGACAGGGGACACCGGGGAGCTGTTTTTT; CDR3aa: CASSPGTGDTGELFF
v_gene: TRBV28; abundance: .; d_gene: TRBD1; j_gene: TRBJ2-2; CDR3nt: TGTGCCAGCGGACAGGGGGGCACCGGGGAGCTGTTTTTT; CDR3aa: CASGQGGTGELFF
v_gene: TRBV7-6; abundance: .; d_gene: TRBD2; j_gene: TRBJ2-1; CDR3nt: TGTGCCAGCAGCTTACTAGCGGGACCCGGCTCGCAAGAGCAGTTCTTC; CDR3aa: CASSLLAGPGSQEQFF
v_gene: TRBV10-3; abundance: .; d_gene: .; j_gene: TRBJ1-1; CDR3nt: TGTGCCATCAGTGATGGGGGGGCAGGATGGGCTTTCTTT; CDR3aa: CAISDGGAGWAFF
v_gene: TRBV6-5; abundance: .; d_gene: TRBD2; j_gene: TRBJ2-7; CDR3nt: TGTGCCAGCAGTCCCCCGGGGGGCTACGAGCAGTACTTC; CDR3aa: CASSPPGGYEQYF
v_gene: TRBV3-1/TRBV3-2; abundance: .; d_gene: .; j_gene: TRBJ2-3; CDR3nt: TGTGCCAGCAGCCAAGGAGACGGGAACACAGATACGCAGTATTTT; CDR3aa: CASSQGDGNTDTQYF
v_gene: TRBV28; abundance: .; d_gene: TRBD1; j_gene: TRBJ1-2; CDR3nt: TGTGCCAGCAGTTCACCGACAGGGACGGTAAGCTACACCTTC; CDR3aa: CASSSPTGTVSYTF
v_gene: TRBV15; abundance: .; d_gene: TRBD1; j_gene: TRBJ1-5; CDR3nt: TGTGCCACCAGCAGGGCGACAGGGAGAAGGCATGGTCAGCCCCAGCATTTT; CDR3aa: CATSRATGRRHGQPQHF
v_gene: TRBV4-1; abundance: .; d_gene: TRBD2; j_gene: TRBJ2-1; CDR3nt: TGCGCCAGCAGCCAAGAACCGGGACTAGCCTCTAGCTCCTACAATGAGCAGTTCTTC; CDR3aa: CASSQEPGLASSSYNEQFF
v_gene: TRBV4-1; abundance: .; d_gene: .; j_gene: TRBJ2-7; CDR3nt: TGCGCCAGCAGCCAAGAATTAAGGGGTATCCACGAGCAGTACTTC; CDR3aa: CASSQELRGIHEQYF
v_gene: TRBV14; abundance: .; d_gene: .; j_gene: TRBJ1-4; CDR3nt: TGTGCCAGCAGCCAGGGGAGCGTTAATGAAAAACTGTTTTTT; CDR3aa: CASSQGSVNEKLFF
v_gene: TRBV14; abundance: once; d_gene: TRBD2; j_gene: TRBJ2-1; CDR3nt: TGTGCCAGCAGCCAGGCTCCGGGACTAGCGGGTATCAATGAGCAGTTCTTC; CDR3aa: CASSQAPGLAGINEQFF
v_gene: TRBV4-1; abundance: once; d_gene: .; j_gene: TRBJ2-1; CDR3nt: TGCGCCAGCAGCCAAGACCCCGGTAGCGCCACCTACAATGAGCAGTTCTTC; CDR3aa: CASSQDPGSATYNEQFF
v_gene: TRBV20-1; abundance: .; d_gene: .; j_gene: TRBJ1-1; CDR3nt: TGCAGTGCTCCGAGACAAACTGAAGCTTTCTTT; CDR3aa: CSAPRQTEAFF
v_gene: TRBV19; abundance: once; d_gene: TRBD1; j_gene: TRBJ2-5; CDR3nt: TGTGCCAGTAGTACGGACAGGGTCAATCCGGGGACCCAGTACTTC; CDR3aa: CASSTDRVNPGTQYF
v_gene: TRBV7-3; abundance: .; d_gene: TRBD1; j_gene: TRBJ2-7; CDR3nt: TGTGCCAGCAGCGAGAAAACGACAGGGGTTCCCTACGAGCAGTACTTC; CDR3aa: CASSEKTTGVPYEQYF
v_gene: TRBV5-3; abundance: .; d_gene: .; j_gene: TRBJ1-3; CDR3nt: TGTGCCAGAAGCTTGGTCAGCTCTGGAAACACCATATATTTT; CDR3aa: CARSLVSSGNTIYF
v_gene: TRBV6-4; abundance: .; d_gene: .; j_gene: TRBJ2-7; CDR3nt: TGTGCCAGCAGTGGATTTCCAGGGGACGAGCAGTACTTC; CDR3aa: CASSGFPGDEQYF
v_gene: TRBV6-1; abundance: once; d_gene: .; j_gene: TRBJ1-5; CDR3nt: TGTGCCAGCAGTGAAGGGAATGGCGGCCAGCCCCAGCATTTT; CDR3aa: CASSEGNGGQPQHF